These 5 T cell receptor beta chains were sequenced from one sample in a study of blood T cell repertoires in COVID-19. The method was immunoSEQ multiplex PCR; TCRdb's version includes in-frame clones alone and lacks a portion of them. The data contain some 85,000 clones, roughly 80% of them singletons. Specimen: peripheral blood. These receptors were obtained from a man aged 65 to 85 with COVID-19, enrolled during active disease.

V usage is TRBV7-9 and J usage is TRBJ1-4, with a weak D call TRBD1 (6 bases). The V end lost 3 bases, the J end lost 7 bases, and 9 bases lay between the germline ends. The germline V gene has CDR1 SEHNR and CDR2 FQNEAQ (reference sequence). CDR3 length: 13 residues. The CDR3 nucleotides are TGTGCCAGCAGCTTTGGGGGCCTTGAAAAACTGTTTTTT. It translates to CASSFGGLEKLFF.

V and J are TRBV5-4 and TRBJ2-7; 9 bases agree with TRBD1. Germline assignment: CDR1 SGHNT and CDR2 YYREEE (reference sequence). V was clipped by 4 bases and J by 4 bases; unmatched bases: 6. The CDR3 is 14 residues long. The CDR3 bases are TGTGCCAGCAGCGCCTGGGACAGGGAGTACGAGCAGTACTTC. Its protein is CASSAWDREYEQYF. The whole variable domain, remainder taken from reference TRBV5-4 and TRBJ2-7, is ETGVTQSPTHLIKTRGQQVTLRCSSQSGHNTVSWYQQALGQGPQFIFQYYREEENGRGNFPPRFSGLQFPNYSSELNVNALELDDSALYLCASSAWDREYEQYFGPGTRLTVT.

This chain uses TRBV6-5 with TRBJ2-7, with D possibly matching TRBD2 (7 bases). The CDR3 length is 15 residues. V was pared by 6 bases and J by 3 bases, with 18 bases between. Germline CDR1 reads MNHEY; CDR2 reads SVGAGI. The CDR3 region is CASRLGGARLYEQYF. In DNA, the CDR3 is TGTGCCAGCAGACTAGGGGGGGCGCGTCTCTACGAGCAGTACTTC.

This chain uses TRBV7-2 with TRBJ2-5; the D gene is possibly TRBD2 (5 bases). The CDR3 runs to 14 residues. V was trimmed by 0 bases and J by 4 bases, leaving 9 bases between them. CDR1 is SGHTA and CDR2 is FQGNSA in the germline V gene. In nucleotides, the CDR3 is TGTGCCAGCAGCTTAGCGGGAGTTGGAGAGACCCAGTACTTC. Translated, it gives CASSLAGVGETQYF.

This clone appeared once. CDR3 protein: CASRTEGTEAFF. CDR3 nucleotide sequence: TGCGCCAGCCGGACGGAGGGCACTGAAGCTTTCTTT. V is TRBV10-1 and J is TRBJ1-1; no firm D call. Germline lookup yields CDR1 WNHNN and CDR2 SYGVQD (reference sequence). This CDR3 contains 12 residues. Trimming shortened V by 8 bases and J by 4 bases, and 11 bases separated the two germline ends.